The 26 T cell receptor beta chains listed next were all sequenced from one sample in a study of blood T cell repertoires in COVID-19. Clones were read by immunoSEQ multiplex PCR, and TCRdb kept only the in-frame ones, dropping some. The sample consists of some 150,000 clones, about 90% of them appearing once. What was sequenced was peripheral blood. The receptors stem from a man in his forties or fifties with acute or convalescent COVID-19.

V usage is TRBV27 and J usage is TRBJ2-1, with TRBD2 matching over 14 bases. J lost 7 bases, V lost 5 bases, and 4 bases had no gene match. Germline CDR1 MNHEY, CDR2 SMNVEV (reference sequence). CDR3 length: 15 amino acids. The CDR3 protein is CASSHGTSGSNEQFF. The CDR3 bases are TGTGCCAGCAGTCACGGGACTAGCGGGAGTAATGAGCAGTTCTTC.

The V gene is TRBV12-3 or TRBV12-4, the J gene TRBJ1-2, with D unclear. The ends were cut back, 6 bases at V and 8 bases at J, with 13 bases in the middle. The CDR3 loop spans 12 amino acids. CDR3: CASSPGVGGYTF. In nucleotides, the CDR3 is TGTGCCAGCAGCCCCGGGGTGGGGGGCTACACCTTC.

The chain employs TRBV5-1 and TRBJ2-1; tentatively, D is TRBD1 (5 bases). This CDR3 is 11 amino acids long. V dropped 3 bases and J dropped 8 bases, with 6 bases sitting between them. Germline loops: CDR1 SGHRS, CDR2 YFSETQ. The CDR3 loop reads CASSSGYEQFF. Here the CDR3 DNA reads TGCGCCAGCAGCTCAGGGTATGAGCAGTTCTTC. Full variable domain (rest looked up from reference TRBV5-1 and TRBJ2-1): KAGVTQTPRYLIKTRGQQVTLSCSPISGHRSVSWYQQTPGQGLQFLFEYFSETQRNKGNFPGRFSGRQFSNSRSEMNVSTLELGDSALYLCASSSGYEQFFGPGTRLTVL.

This chain links TRBV5-4 with TRBJ1-2; TRBD1 aligns across 9 bases. CDR3 length equals 15 residues. In germline, CDR1 is SGHNT, CDR2 YYREEE (reference sequence). The J segment lost 5 bases and the V segment lost 0 bases, leaving 5 bases of the junction unmatched. The CDR3: CASSLGGQGEYGYTF. The CDR3 coding sequence is TGTGCCAGCAGCTTGGGGGGACAGGGTGAATATGGCTACACCTTC.

This rearrangement joins TRBV18 to TRBJ2-3, with 8 nucleotides matching TRBD2. V lost 3 bases, J lost 2 bases, and 10 bases stayed unmatched. This CDR3 comprises 17 residues. Germline V gives CDR1 KGHSH, CDR2 LQKENI. The CDR3 protein is CASSPGTRRRFTDTQYF. CDR3 DNA: TGTGCCAGCTCACCCGGGACTAGACGACGATTCACAGATACGCAGTATTTT.

This rearrangement joins TRBV6-2 or TRBV6-3 to TRBJ2-7; possible D gene TRBD1, 5 bases. With 6 bases removed from V and 3 bases from J, the gap between germline ends came to 12 bases. Germline CDR1 and CDR2: MNHEY and SVGEGT. CDR3 length: 13 amino acids. Here the CDR3 DNA reads TGTGCCAGCAGCTATGACAGCCTCTACGAGCAGTACGTC. Encoded protein: CASSYDSLYEQYV.

The V and J genes are TRBV5-5 and TRBJ1-3, with D perhaps TRBD1 (6 bases). With 4 bases removed from V and 0 bases from J, the gap between germline ends came to 14 bases. In germline, CDR1 is SGHKS, CDR2 YYEKEE (reference sequence). The CDR3 covers 16 residues. The CDR3 region has the DNA TGTGCCAGCAGCACGAGGGACACGAGCTCTGGAAACACCATATATTTT. Translated, it gives CASSTRDTSSGNTIYF.

This clone was recorded once. The genes are TRBV3-1 (or the pseudogene TRBV3-2) and TRBJ1-2, with 7 positions matching TRBD1. This CDR3 has 16 residues. The ends lost 0 bases at V and 6 bases at J; junction bases unmatched: 10. The germline V gene has CDR1 LGHDT and CDR2 YNNKEL (reference sequence). This chain's CDR3 is CASSQDPRGDMDGYTF. The CDR3 DNA follows: TGTGCCAGCAGCCAAGACCCCAGGGGGGACATGGATGGCTACACCTTC.

CDR3 nucleotides: TGTGCCAGAAGCTCCCCCGGGACAGGGATCACAGATACGCAGTATTTT. This translates into CARSSPGTGITDTQYF. This chain connects TRBV5-3 to TRBJ2-3; TRBD1 aligns across 9 bases. TRBV5-3 is an ORF for which the function is uncertain. This CDR3 is built from 16 residues. After removal of 3 bases from V and 2 bases from J, the junction contained 7 bases not matched to a gene.

The CDR3 sequence: CASSENLGGLFQPQHF. The CDR3 DNA is TGTGCCAGCAGTGAAAACCTGGGGGGGTTATTTCAGCCCCAGCATTTT. The chain employs TRBV6-1 and TRBJ1-5, with D maybe TRBD1 (5 bases). Germline lookup yields CDR1 MNHNS and CDR2 SASEGT. Trimming cost V 2 bases and J 6 bases, with 17 bases left between them. CDR3 length: 16 residues.

This clone occurred once. This chain links TRBV2 with TRBJ1-5, with TRBD1 identical over 9 bases. The V segment lost 7 bases and the J segment 6 bases; nucleotides outside the gene matches: 7. Per germline, CDR1 SNHLY and CDR2 FYNNEI. The CDR3 consists of 14 residues. The CDR3, as DNA: TGTGCCAGCAAGGGGACAGGGCGAGGTCAGCCCCAGCATTTT. It specifies CASKGTGRGQPQHF.

The chain has TRBV6-1 and TRBJ1-5, with no clear D. CDR1 and CDR2 (germline): MNHNS, SASEGT. CDR3 length: 15 amino acids. The V end lost 1 base, the J end lost 1 base, and 8 bases lay between the germline ends. CDR3 in amino acids: CASSEGPGSNQPQHF. The CDR3 region has the DNA TGTGCCAGCAGTGAAGGTCCGGGGAGCAATCAGCCCCAGCATTTT.

This rearrangement joins TRBV27 to TRBJ2-7; TRBD2 matches 7 bases. Germline loops: CDR1 MNHEY, CDR2 SMNVEV (reference sequence). The CDR3 spans 15 residues. Unmatched junction bases numbered 4, after V lost 2 bases and J lost 0 bases. The CDR3 DNA reads as TGTGCCAGCAGTTTAGATGGGGGGGACTCCTACGAGCAGTACTTC. Amino acids: CASSLDGGDSYEQYF.

The V gene is TRBV6-2 or TRBV6-3, the J gene TRBJ1-5; D may be TRBD1 (5 bases). V lost 6 bases and J lost 9, with 21 bases in between. The length of the CDR3 is 15 residues. CDR1 is MNHEY and CDR2 is SVGEGT in the germline V gene. CDR3 in amino acids: CASSPGTVHRGPQHF. CDR3 nucleotide sequence: TGTGCCAGCAGCCCGGGGACTGTACATCGGGGGCCCCAGCATTTT.

The chain joins TRBV15 to TRBJ2-3; D might be TRBD2 (6 bases). Germline lookup yields CDR1 LNHNV and CDR2 YYDKDF (reference sequence). This CDR3 is built from 13 residues. With 6 bases removed from V and 4 bases from J, the gap between germline ends came to 11 bases. The CDR3 loop is CATSIPGADTQYF. The CDR3 DNA follows: TGTGCCACCAGTATTCCGGGAGCAGATACGCAGTATTTT.

This chain links TRBV25-1 with TRBJ2-1, with D perhaps TRBD1 (5 bases). CDR3 length equals 14 residues. Germline V lookup: CDR1 MGHDK, CDR2 SYGVNS. The V and J ends lost 4 bases and 9 bases respectively, with 16 bases between them. The CDR3 DNA is TGTGCCAGCAGTGGGGGCGGTCAAACGGGTGAGCAGTTCTTC. Protein product: CASSGGGQTGEQFF.

The chain carries TRBV27 and TRBJ1-6; 7 bases are a match to TRBD1. This CDR3 is 15 amino acids long. The V gene end was trimmed by 7 bases and the J gene end by 4 bases; junction bases not matched to a gene: 7. Germline V CDR1 and CDR2: MNHEY, SMNVEV (reference sequence). CDR3 region: CASKRQGPYNSPLHF. For the CDR3, the DNA is TGTGCCAGCAAGAGACAGGGCCCTTATAATTCACCCCTCCACTTT.

The rearrangement links TRBV15 to TRBJ2-7, with 8 positions matching TRBD2. The CDR3 has 15 amino acids. The junction had 5 bases not matched to a gene; V was cut back by 3 bases and J by 1 base. The germline V gene has CDR1 LNHNV and CDR2 YYDKDF (reference sequence). The CDR3 region has the DNA TGTGCCACCAGCAGCCAACTAGCGGAATCCTACGAGCAGTACTTC. Translated: CATSSQLAESYEQYF.

This clone was detected only a few times. DNA of the CDR3: TGTGCCAGCAGCACGGGACAGGGTTATGGCTACACCTTC. Its protein is CASSTGQGYGYTF. The V and J genes are TRBV11-1 and TRBJ1-2, with TRBD1 matching 9 bases. The V segment lost 5 bases and the J segment 5 bases; nucleotides outside the gene matches: 3. The CDR3 is made up of 13 amino acids. Germline loops: CDR1 SGHAT, CDR2 FQDESV (reference sequence).

Only one count was recorded for this clone. This chain joins TRBV2 and TRBJ2-1, with D possibly being TRBD2 (5 bases). The CDR3 length is 14 residues. Germline lookup yields CDR1 SNHLY and CDR2 FYNNEI. V lost 5 bases, J lost 4 bases, and 12 bases lay in between. The CDR3 DNA is TGTGCCAGCAGTCGCCGGGGAACATACAATGAGCAGTTCTTC. Its protein is CASSRRGTYNEQFF.

This clone was seen once. This chain uses TRBV28 with TRBJ1-3, with 10 positions matching TRBD1. CDR1 and CDR2 (germline): MDHEN, SYDVKM. CDR3 length: 15 amino acids. The junction had 4 bases not matched to a gene; V was cut back by 6 bases and J by 2 bases. The CDR3 region is CASRTGGLAGNTIYF. Here the CDR3 DNA reads TGTGCCAGCAGGACAGGGGGCTTGGCTGGAAACACCATATATTTT.

This chain connects TRBV7-9 to TRBJ2-4; a weak D match, TRBD2 (5 bases). CDR1 and CDR2 from the germline V gene are SEHNR and FQNEAQ (reference sequence). The CDR3 runs to 15 residues. V lost 5 bases to trimming and J lost 6 bases, with 17 bases between them. CDR3 region: CASSPRTAKGNIQYF. The CDR3 nucleotides read TGTGCCAGCAGCCCTAGGACTGCGAAGGGAAACATTCAGTACTTC.

The chain employs TRBV7-3 and TRBJ2-1; a possible D gene is TRBD1 (5 bases). The V end lost 5 bases, the J end lost 10 bases, and 12 bases lay between the germline ends. Germline-derived CDR1 and CDR2 are SGHTA and FQGTGA. The CDR3 totals 12 residues. The DNA for the CDR3 is TGTGCCAGCAGCCGGACAAGCACCGAGCAGTTCTTC. It yields the protein CASSRTSTEQFF.

In DNA, the CDR3 is TGTGCCAGTAGTCTCCAAGGGGGGGCCACTGAAGCTTTCTTT. It encodes CASSLQGGATEAFF. The gene calls are TRBV19 and TRBJ1-1; a weak D match, TRBD1 (6 bases). This CDR3 contains 14 residues. Germline-derived CDR1 and CDR2 are LNHDA and SQIVND (reference sequence). Trimming stripped 5 bases from V and 4 bases from J, with 14 bases between. Full variable domain (remainder filled in from reference TRBV19 and TRBJ1-1): DGGITQSPKYLFRKEGQNVTLSCEQNLNHDAMYWYRQDPGQGLRLIYYSQIVNDFQKGDIAEGYSVSREKKESFPLTVTSAQKNPTAFYLCASSLQGGATEAFFGQGTRLTVV.

The chain uses TRBV28 and TRBJ2-2; 7 bases match TRBD2. V lost 7 bases and J lost 1; bases outside the gene matches: 3. Germline lookup yields CDR1 MDHEN and CDR2 SYDVKM. There are 14 residues in the CDR3. CDR3 protein: CASTLAVNTGELFF. In nucleotides, the CDR3 is TGTGCCAGCACGCTAGCGGTGAACACCGGGGAGCTGTTTTTT.

This rearrangement joins TRBV10-2 to TRBJ2-1; TRBD2 aligns across 8 bases. CDR1 and CDR2 from the germline V gene are WSHSY and SAAADI. The length of the CDR3 is 14 residues. V gave up 1 base and J gave up 5 bases; unmatched junction bases: 1. The CDR3 DNA reads as TGCGCCAGCAGTGAGTGGGGACTAGACAATGAGCAGTTCTTC. It encodes CASSEWGLDNEQFF.